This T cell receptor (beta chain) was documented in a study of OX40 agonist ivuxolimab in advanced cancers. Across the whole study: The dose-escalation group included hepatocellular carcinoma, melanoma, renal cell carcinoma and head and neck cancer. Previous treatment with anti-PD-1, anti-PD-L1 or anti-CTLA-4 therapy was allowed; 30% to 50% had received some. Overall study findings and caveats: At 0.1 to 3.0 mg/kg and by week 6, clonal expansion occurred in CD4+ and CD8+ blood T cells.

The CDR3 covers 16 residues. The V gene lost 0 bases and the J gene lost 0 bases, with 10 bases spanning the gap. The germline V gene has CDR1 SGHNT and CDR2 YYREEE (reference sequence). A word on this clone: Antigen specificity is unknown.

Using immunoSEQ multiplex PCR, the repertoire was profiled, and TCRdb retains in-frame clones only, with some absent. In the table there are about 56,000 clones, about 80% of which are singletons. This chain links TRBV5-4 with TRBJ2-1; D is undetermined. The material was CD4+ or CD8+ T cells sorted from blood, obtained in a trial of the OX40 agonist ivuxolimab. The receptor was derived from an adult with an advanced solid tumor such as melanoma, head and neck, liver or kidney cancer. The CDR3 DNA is TGTGCCAGCAGCTTGGGCGGTCCGAGCTCCTACAATGAGCAGTTCTTC. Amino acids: CASSLGGPSSYNEQFF.